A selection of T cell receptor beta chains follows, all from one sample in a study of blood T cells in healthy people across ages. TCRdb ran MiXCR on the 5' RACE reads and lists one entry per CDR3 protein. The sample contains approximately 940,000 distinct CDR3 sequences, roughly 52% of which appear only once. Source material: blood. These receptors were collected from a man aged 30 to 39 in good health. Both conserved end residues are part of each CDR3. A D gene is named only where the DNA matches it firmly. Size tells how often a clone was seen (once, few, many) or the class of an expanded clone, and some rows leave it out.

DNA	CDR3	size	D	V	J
TGTGCCAGCAGCAAGGGGCCTAATTCACCCCTCCACTTT	CASSKGPNSPLHF	.	.	TRBV21-1	TRBJ1-6
TGTGCCAGCACCCAGGGGGGCTCCTATAATTCACCCCTCCACTTT	CASTQGGSYNSPLHF	few	TRBD1	TRBV6-5	TRBJ1-6
TGTGCCAGCAGCTTTGTGGGAGCCTCCTACGAGCAGTACTTC	CASSFVGASYEQYF	.	.	TRBV7-9	TRBJ2-7
TGTGCCAGCGGAAGGACAGGGGAGAATTCACCCCTCCACTTT	CASGRTGENSPLHF	.	TRBD1	TRBV6-1	TRBJ1-6
TGCAGTGCTAGTCCAACCCTGAACGGGGAGACCCAGTACTTC	CSASPTLNGETQYF	few	.	TRBV20-1	TRBJ2-5
TGCGCCAGCAGCCAGCCCGGGACGGCTTCCTACGAGCAGTACTTC	CASSQPGTASYEQYF	.	.	TRBV4-1	TRBJ2-7
TGCAGCGTTGAAAAGGGGGTGGACTATGGCTACACCTTC	CSVEKGVDYGYTF	few	.	TRBV29-1	TRBJ1-2
TGCAGTGCTAGAGACCGGACAGGGGGCCGGCAGCCCCAGCATTTT	CSARDRTGGRQPQHF	few	TRBD1	TRBV20-1	TRBJ1-5
TGTGCCAGCAGCCTGGAAATAGGGGAAAAACTGTTTTTT	CASSLEIGEKLFF	.	.	TRBV12-3/TRBV12-4	TRBJ1-4
TGTGCCACCAGCAGAGATAGGTATGAGCAGTTCTTC	CATSRDRYEQFF	.	.	TRBV15	TRBJ2-1
TGTGCCAGCAGCCGGGTGAACACTGAAGCTTTCTTT	CASSRVNTEAFF	.	.	TRBV12-3/TRBV12-4	TRBJ1-1
TGTGCCAGCTATGGGGGGGAAAGGACAGATACGCAGTATTTT	CASYGGERTDTQYF	.	TRBD2	TRBV6-1	TRBJ2-3
TGTGCCAGCAGCTTCAGCCCGTTGGATACGCAGTATTTT	CASSFSPLDTQYF	.	.	TRBV9	TRBJ2-3
TGTGCCATCAGTGGGGACAGGAAAACAGATACGCAGTATTTT	CAISGDRKTDTQYF	few	TRBD1	TRBV10-3	TRBJ2-3
TGCGCCAGCAGCCAAGAACAGGTCTATGGCTACACCTTC	CASSQEQVYGYTF	.	.	TRBV4-1	TRBJ1-2
TGTGCCATCGGAACAGGGGTTATCTCCTACGAGCAGTACTTC	CAIGTGVISYEQYF	few	TRBD1	TRBV6-1	TRBJ2-7
TGTGCCAGCAGCCGAAGGGACAGTTTAAGTGGCTACACCTTC	CASSRRDSLSGYTF	.	TRBD1	TRBV3-1	TRBJ1-2
TGCGCCAGCAGCCTTCTAGCGGGGGGGCGTCCAGATACGCAGTATTTT	CASSLLAGGRPDTQYF	few	TRBD2	TRBV4-3	TRBJ2-3
TGTGCCAGCAGCCACCTAAGCGGGGACACGAACACCGGGGAGCTGTTTTTT	CASSHLSGDTNTGELFF	.	.	TRBV3-1	TRBJ2-2
TGTGCCAGCAGTATCGCTGAGGGGACCCAGTACTTC	CASSIAEGTQYF	few	.	TRBV6-5	TRBJ2-5
TGTGTCAGCAGCTTAACACCGCAAGAGACCCAGTACTTC	CVSSLTPQETQYF	.	.	TRBV7-9	TRBJ2-5
TGTGCCAGCATCGGCGGCCCAACGAAGTACTTC	CASIGGPTKYF	.	.	TRBV12-3/TRBV12-4	TRBJ2-7
TGTGCCAGCAGCATCGGGACGCCGATCTATGGCTACACCTTC	CASSIGTPIYGYTF	.	.	TRBV12-3/TRBV12-4	TRBJ1-2
TGTGCCTGGGCTATAGACAGGGTTAACACTGAAGCTTTCTTT	CAWAIDRVNTEAFF	few	TRBD1	TRBV30	TRBJ1-1